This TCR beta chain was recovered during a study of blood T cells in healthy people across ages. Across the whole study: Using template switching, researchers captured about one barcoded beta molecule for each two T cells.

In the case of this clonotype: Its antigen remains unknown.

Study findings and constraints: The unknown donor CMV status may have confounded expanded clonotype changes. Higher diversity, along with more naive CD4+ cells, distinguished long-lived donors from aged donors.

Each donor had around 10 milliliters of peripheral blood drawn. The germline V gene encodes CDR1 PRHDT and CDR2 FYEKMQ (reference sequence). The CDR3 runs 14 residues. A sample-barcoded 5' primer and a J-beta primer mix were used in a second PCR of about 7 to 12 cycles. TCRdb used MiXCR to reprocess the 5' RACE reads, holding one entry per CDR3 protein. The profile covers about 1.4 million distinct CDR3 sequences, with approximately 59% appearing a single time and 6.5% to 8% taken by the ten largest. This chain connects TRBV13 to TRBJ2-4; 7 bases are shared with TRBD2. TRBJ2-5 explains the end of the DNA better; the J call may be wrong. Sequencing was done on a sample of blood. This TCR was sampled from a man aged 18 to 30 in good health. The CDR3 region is CASSFASGQETQYF. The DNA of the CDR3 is TGTGCCAGCAGCTTCGCTAGCGGCCAAGAGACCCAGTACTTC.